The next 17 T cell receptor beta chains were all read from a single sample in a study of T cells in Graves' hyperthyroidism and ophthalmopathy. The CDR3 regions of TCR beta were amplified from RNA transcripts. RT-PCR in the first round (using the HTBI primer set) targeted the TCR CDR3. MiXCR was run by TCRdb on the multiplex PCR reads, yielding one entry per CDR3 protein. The sample yields under 350,000 distinct CDR3 sequences, less than 30% seen once. The specimen sequenced was blood. Every receptor here comes from a middle-aged man with Graves' hyperthyroidism that later progressed to Graves' ophthalmopathy.

This clonotype was seen ten or more times. The chain joins TRBV3-1 to TRBJ1-3; the D is unclear. V lost 3 bases and J lost 8, with 14 bases in between. The CDR3 is made up of 14 amino acids. Germline V gene data show CDR1 as LGHDT and CDR2 as YNNKEL (reference sequence). As DNA, the CDR3 is TGTGCCAGCAGCCACGGGGATTCTCGGCACACCATATATTTT. Translated: CASSHGDSRHTIYF.

This clonotype was seen at least ten times. The V call is TRBV12-3 or TRBV12-4, the J call TRBJ1-5; D not resolved. V lost 4 bases and J 7 bases, leaving 14 bases between the germline ends. There are 14 residues in the CDR3. CDR3 DNA sequence: TGTGCCAGCAGTTCCCTCGAGGCCCGGCAGCCCCAGCATTTT. This translates into CASSSLEARQPQHF.

This clonotype came up many times. This chain uses TRBV6-5 with TRBJ2-5, with D uncertain. CDR3 length: 15 residues. Germline CDR1 is MNHEY and CDR2 is SVGAGI. V dropped 5 bases and J dropped 5 bases, with 18 bases sitting between them. CDR3 sequence: CASSPPNRGRETQYF. CDR3 DNA sequence: TGTGCCAGCAGTCCACCTAATAGAGGCCGTGAGACCCAGTACTTC.

The rearrangement joins TRBV28 to TRBJ2-7, with TRBD1 matching over 10 bases. The V gene end was trimmed by 8 bases and the J gene end by 2 bases; junction bases not matched to a gene: 15. This CDR3 contains 17 residues. Germline V CDR1 and CDR2: MDHEN, SYDVKM. The CDR3 bases are TGTGCCAGCCTTAACCCGACAGGGGGCGTTTTCACCTACGAGCAGTACTTC. This sequence encodes CASLNPTGGVFTYEQYF.

CDR3 nucleotides: TGTGCCAGCAGCCAAGATTCGAGTGGGAGGTACCAAGAGACCCAGTACTTC. Translating it yields CASSQDSSGRYQETQYF. The chain is built from TRBV3-1 and TRBJ2-5; D may be TRBD2 (6 bases). This CDR3 has 17 amino acids. With 0 bases removed from V and 0 bases from J, the gap between germline ends came to 14 bases. Per germline, CDR1 LGHDT and CDR2 YNNKEL (reference sequence).

The chain uses TRBV30 and TRBJ1-6; 8 positions match TRBD1. CDR1 and CDR2 (germline): GTSNPN, SVGIG (reference sequence). This CDR3 has 15 residues. V was clipped by 4 bases and J by 8 bases; unmatched bases: 10. The CDR3 loop is CAWTPGQGGYSPLHF. The CDR3 DNA sequence: TGTGCCTGGACCCCCGGACAGGGAGGTTATTCACCCCTCCACTTT.

This clonotype showed up many times. The chain joins TRBV2 to TRBJ2-5; 13 bases match TRBD2. With 10 bases clipped from V and 4 bases from J, the junction kept 6 bases outside the gene matches. Germline loops: CDR1 SNHLY, CDR2 FYNNEI. The CDR3 is 14 residues long. CDR3 sequence reads: CATRTSGSGETQYF. The CDR3 DNA reads as TGTGCCACGAGGACTAGCGGGAGCGGAGAGACCCAGTACTTC.

This clonotype was recorded a few times. CDR3 nucleotides: TGTGCCAGCAGCTTAGCGCCTAACTACGAGCAGTACTTC. Protein product: CASSLAPNYEQYF. The chain couples TRBV7-2 to TRBJ2-7; the D is unclear. The ends were cut back, 0 bases at V and 3 bases at J, with 6 bases in the middle. Germline lookup yields CDR1 SGHTA and CDR2 FQGNSA. The CDR3 length is 13 residues. Supplemented by reference TRBV7-2 and TRBJ2-7, the full variable domain reads GAGVSQSPSNKVTEKGKDVELRCDPISGHTALYWYRQSLGQGLEFLIYFQGNSAPDKSGLPSDRFSAERTGGSVSTLTIQRTQQEDSAVYLCASSLAPNYEQYFGPGTRLTVT.

This sequence joins TRBV5-1 and TRBJ2-5, with D possibly matching TRBD1 (5 bases). This CDR3 spans 13 amino acids. Between the trimmed V and J ends, which lost 0 bases and 5 bases, there was a span of 8 bases. Germline V gives CDR1 SGHRS, CDR2 YFSETQ. CDR3 in amino acids: CASSLEGMETQYF. As DNA, the CDR3 is TGCGCCAGCAGCTTGGAGGGGATGGAGACCCAGTACTTC.

The rearrangement links TRBV4-1 to TRBJ1-5; 8 nucleotides agree with TRBD1. The CDR3 sequence is 16 residues long. J lost 6 bases, V lost 1 base, and 8 bases had no gene match. From germline, CDR1 is MGHRA and CDR2 YSYEKL. CDR3 loop: CASSQGAGGIGQPQHF. The DNA of the CDR3 is TGCGCCAGCAGCCAAGGGGCAGGGGGCATTGGTCAGCCCCAGCATTTT.

The table lists this clonotype with many counts. The chain recombines TRBV5-1 with TRBJ2-2; 7 bases are shared with TRBD1. Per the germline V gene, CDR1 is SGHRS and CDR2 is YFSETQ. Losses at the gene ends were 2 bases for V and 6 bases for J; bases not matched to a gene: 1. The length of the CDR3 is 13 residues. CDR3: CASSFDRAGELFF. The CDR3 region has the DNA TGCGCCAGCAGCTTCGACAGGGCCGGGGAGCTGTTTTTT. Full variable domain (remainder filled in from reference TRBV5-1 and TRBJ2-2): KAGVTQTPRYLIKTRGQQVTLSCSPISGHRSVSWYQQTPGQGLQFLFEYFSETQRNKGNFPGRFSGRQFSNSRSEMNVSTLELGDSALYLCASSFDRAGELFFGEGSRLTVL.

The chain uses TRBV12-3 or TRBV12-4 and TRBJ2-7, with D perhaps matching TRBD1 or TRBD2 (5 bases each). The V gene lost 5 bases and the J gene lost 3 bases, with 11 bases spanning the gap. The CDR3 consists of 13 residues. The CDR3: CASSNGANYEQYF. In DNA form, the CDR3 reads TGTGCCAGCAGTAACGGGGCCAACTACGAGCAGTACTTC.

This clonotype was detected many times. This chain links TRBV15 with TRBJ2-7, with D maybe TRBD1 (5 bases). Germline loops: CDR1 LNHNV, CDR2 YYDKDF (reference sequence). Trimming took off 2 bases at V and 5 bases at J, with 13 bases between the two ends. There are 14 residues in the CDR3. CDR3 sequence reads: CATSRLKGRNEQYF. CDR3 DNA sequence: TGTGCCACCAGCAGACTGAAGGGGCGAAACGAGCAGTACTTC.

This chain connects TRBV20-1 to TRBJ2-7, with 10 bases matching TRBD2. The V gene's germline CDR1 is DFQATT and CDR2 SNEGSKA (reference sequence). With V trimmed by 4 bases and J by 6 bases, 9 bases remained unmatched. The length of the CDR3 is 14 residues. The CDR3 loop is CSANPLTSGIEQYF. The CDR3 coding sequence is TGCAGTGCTAATCCGCTTACTAGCGGGATCGAGCAGTACTTC.

This clonotype was found a few times. V usage is TRBV12-3 or TRBV12-4 and J usage is TRBJ2-4; D tentatively reads TRBD1 or TRBD2 (5 bases each). The V end was cut by 4 bases, the J end by 8 bases, with 15 bases between. The CDR3 spans 14 residues. CDR3 sequence: CASSSTGPRDIQYF. The CDR3 DNA sequence: TGTGCCAGCAGTTCCACGGGACCGAGGGACATTCAGTACTTC.

This clonotype was recorded at least ten times. The rearrangement uses TRBV2 and TRBJ2-7; 7 positions match TRBD2. The germline V gene encodes CDR1 SNHLY and CDR2 FYNNEI. The trim removed 7 bases at V and 4 bases at J, leaving 10 bases unmatched. The length of the CDR3 is 14 residues. The CDR3 DNA follows: TGTGCCAGCATGGGGGGGAGATACGATTACGAGCAGTACTTC. Protein: CASMGGRYDYEQYF.

The rearrangement joins TRBV9 to TRBJ2-7; 9 positions agree with TRBD1. The CDR3 contains 15 residues. CDR1 and CDR2 (germline): SGDLS, YYNGEE. Trimming at V came to 4 bases and at J to 5 bases, leaving 10 bases not matched to a gene. The DNA for the CDR3 is TGTGCCAGCAGCCTAGGGGGACAGGGAGGCCACGAGCAGTACTTC. It encodes CASSLGGQGGHEQYF.